The 24 T cell receptor beta chains below were found in one sample sequenced in a study of blood T cell repertoires in COVID-19. The method was immunoSEQ multiplex PCR; TCRdb's version includes in-frame clones alone and lacks a portion of them. The table has approximately 150,000 clones, over 80% seen once. Sequenced input: peripheral blood. These receptors originate from a man aged 55 to 70 with active or convalescent COVID-19.

V usage is TRBV2 and J usage is TRBJ2-7, with 14 bases that match TRBD2. This CDR3 comprises 13 residues. Germline-derived CDR1 and CDR2 are SNHLY and FYNNEI. V shed 7 bases, J shed 6 bases, and the junction held 2 bases outside the gene matches. The DNA of the CDR3 is TGTGCCAGCACCGGACTAGCGGGAGGCGAGCAGTACTTC. Protein product: CASTGLAGGEQYF.

This chain connects TRBV28 to TRBJ2-3; D is possibly TRBD2 (6 bases). The V gene lost 6 bases and the J gene lost 0 bases, with 10 bases spanning the gap. This CDR3 region has 14 residues. CDR1 is MDHEN and CDR2 is SYDVKM in the germline V gene. CDR3 sequence (DNA): TGTGCCAGCAGGGAGGGACTTAGCACAGATACGCAGTATTTT. Its translation is CASREGLSTDTQYF.

The chain recombines TRBV11-2 with TRBJ1-2; 11 bases map to TRBD1. Trimming removed 6 bases from V and 2 bases from J; junction bases left unmatched: 5. Looked up from germline, CDR1 is SGHAT and CDR2 is FQNNGV. The CDR3 loop spans 15 amino acids. The CDR3 region is CASRDRDRGNYGYTF. CDR3 bases: TGTGCCAGCAGGGACCGGGACAGGGGGAACTATGGCTACACCTTC.

The V call is TRBV6-5, the J call TRBJ2-7, with 8 bases fitting TRBD1. The germline gives CDR1 MNHEY, CDR2 SVGAGI. The CDR3 is 13 residues long. V was clipped by 6 bases and J by 3 bases; unmatched bases: 4. CDR3 nucleotides: TGTGCCAGCAGCCTCGGACAGGGCTACGAGCAGTACTTC. Its protein is CASSLGQGYEQYF.

The chain is built from TRBV5-6 and TRBJ2-1; 9 bases map to TRBD2. Germline trimming cut 2 bases from V and 0 bases from J; bases unmatched to any gene: 6. Germline V gene sequence: CDR1 SGHDT, CDR2 YYEEEE. This CDR3 has 17 residues. CDR3 sequence: CASSFRTSESSYNEQFF. CDR3 DNA: TGTGCCAGCAGCTTCCGGACTAGCGAGAGCTCCTACAATGAGCAGTTCTTC.

CDR3 in DNA: TGTGCCAGCAGCTTGGACAGGGGTAGTGGAAACACCATATATTTT. Translating gives CASSLDRGSGNTIYF. This chain uses TRBV13 with TRBJ1-3, with 9 positions matching TRBD1. CDR3 length equals 15 residues. The V gene's germline CDR1 is PRHDT and CDR2 FYEKMQ (reference sequence). The junction had 3 bases not matched to a gene; V was cut back by 3 bases and J by 3 bases. Full variable domain (rest looked up from reference TRBV13 and TRBJ1-3): AAGVIQSPRHLIKEKRETATLKCYPIPRHDTVYWYQQGPGQDPQFLISFYEKMQSDKGSIPDRFSAQQFSDYHSELNMSSLELGDSALYFCASSLDRGSGNTIYFGEGSWLTVV.

The chain carries TRBV6-5 and TRBJ1-2, with a possible D match to TRBD1 (6 bases). CDR3 length equals 14 residues. From germline, CDR1 is MNHEY and CDR2 SVGAGI. V was pared by 5 bases and J by 7 bases, with 17 bases between. The CDR3 here is CASSRQEELGGYTF. The CDR3 DNA reads as TGTGCCAGCAGTAGACAGGAGGAGTTAGGTGGCTACACCTTC.

Only one count was recorded for this clone. The J gene is TRBJ1-3, the V gene TRBV18; 7 nucleotides match TRBD1. V shed 3 bases, J shed 6 bases, and the junction held 5 bases outside the gene matches. CDR3 size: 14 residues. CDR1 and CDR2 (germline): KGHSH, LQKENI. The CDR3 loop reads CASSPGDSSNTIYF. The CDR3 DNA reads TGTGCCAGCTCACCCGGGGACAGCTCAAACACCATATATTTT.

The chain is built from TRBV5-5 and TRBJ2-5, with TRBD2 matching over 8 bases. V lost 4 bases to trimming and J lost 4 bases; unmatched junction nucleotides: 9. Germline CDR1 SGHKS, CDR2 YYEKEE (reference sequence). The CDR3 has 15 amino acids. CDR3 loop: CASSPGGLAGETQYF. The CDR3 DNA reads as TGTGCCAGCAGCCCTGGAGGGCTAGCGGGAGAGACCCAGTACTTC.

The chain is built from TRBV7-9 and TRBJ1-5, with 10 bases identical to TRBD1. Germline V gene lookup returns CDR1 SEHNR and CDR2 FQNEAQ (reference sequence). The CDR3 length is 15 residues. After removal of 5 bases from V and 7 bases from J, the junction contained 8 bases not matched to a gene. Here the CDR3 DNA reads TGTGCCAGCAGCATGACAGGGGGCCCCGGGCAGCCCCAGCATTTT. Translation gives CASSMTGGPGQPQHF.

The chain links TRBV3-1 (or the pseudogene TRBV3-2) to TRBJ2-7, with D tentatively TRBD2 (6 bases). There are 16 residues in the CDR3. In germline, CDR1 is LGHDT, CDR2 YNNKEL (reference sequence). V lost 1 base to trimming and J lost 0 bases, with 13 bases between them. The CDR3 bases are TGTGCCAGCAGCCAAGTTCTGGGGACTGCCTCCTACGAGCAGTACTTC. Translation gives CASSQVLGTASYEQYF.

This chain connects TRBV9 to TRBJ1-2; D call uncertain. CDR1 and CDR2 from the germline V gene are SGDLS and YYNGEE. The length of the CDR3 is 13 residues. V lost 4 bases, J lost 5 bases, and 12 bases lay in between. CDR3 amino acids: CASSSMRDYGYTF. CDR3 sequence (DNA): TGTGCCAGCAGCTCGATGAGGGATTATGGCTACACCTTC.

The chain uses TRBV15 and TRBJ1-4, with D tentatively TRBD1 (5 bases). Trimming took 6 bases from V and 8 from J, leaving 10 bases between them. The CDR3 is 12 residues long. Looked up from germline, CDR1 is LNHNV and CDR2 is YYDKDF (reference sequence). The CDR3 loop is CATRRGEEKLFF. CDR3 sequence (DNA): TGTGCCACCAGGCGGGGGGAGGAAAAACTGTTTTTT.

This rearrangement joins TRBV4-1 to TRBJ2-1, with 12 bases identical to TRBD2. The V segment lost 1 base and the J segment 9 bases; nucleotides outside the gene matches: 4. There are 15 residues in the CDR3. Germline assignment: CDR1 MGHRA and CDR2 YSYEKL. CDR3 sequence (DNA): TGCGCCAGCAGCCAAGGACTAGCGGGAGCTAGTGAGCAGTTCTTC. Translated: CASSQGLAGASEQFF.

The J gene is TRBJ2-2, the V gene TRBV10-3, with a possible D match to TRBD2 (6 bases). The CDR3 is 13 amino acids. Per the germline V gene, CDR1 is ENHRY and CDR2 is SYGVKD. Trimming stripped 3 bases from V and 5 bases from J, with 7 bases between. This chain's CDR3 is CAISDGGTGELFF. The CDR3 DNA reads TGTGCCATCAGTGATGGGGGGACCGGGGAGCTGTTTTTT.

This clone has only one observation. V is TRBV2 and J is TRBJ2-5; D not certain. Trimming took off 7 bases at V and 2 bases at J, with 11 bases between the two ends. The CDR3 consists of 13 residues. Germline-derived CDR1 and CDR2 are SNHLY and FYNNEI. The CDR3 DNA reads as TGTGCCAGCACCATCAACAGTCAAGAGACCCAGTACTTC. Amino acids: CASTINSQETQYF. Drawing the rest from reference TRBV2 and TRBJ2-5, the complete variable domain is EPEVTQTPSHQVTQMGQEVILRCVPISNHLYFYWYRQILGQKVEFLVSFYNNEISEKSEIFDDQFSVERPDGSNFTLKIRSTKLEDSAMYFCASTINSQETQYFGPGTRLLVL.

The V gene is TRBV9, the J gene TRBJ1-2; D is uncertain. Trimming removed 0 bases from V and 4 bases from J, with 13 bases in between. Germline CDR1 reads SGDLS; CDR2 reads YYNGEE. CDR3 size: 15 residues. The CDR3 loop is CASSVDNSSPYGYTF. The CDR3 coding sequence is TGTGCCAGCAGCGTAGATAACAGCTCACCCTATGGCTACACCTTC. The whole variable domain, filled in from reference TRBV9 and TRBJ1-2, reads DSGVTQTPKHLITATGQRVTLRCSPRSGDLSVYWYQQSLDQGLQFLIQYYNGEERAKGNILERFSAQQFPDLHSELNLSSLELGDSALYFCASSVDNSSPYGYTFGSGTRLTVV.

The chain employs TRBV7-8 and TRBJ2-2, with D perhaps TRBD1 (5 bases). The V and J ends lost 4 bases and 3 bases respectively, with 24 bases between them. The CDR3 has 19 residues. The germline V gene encodes CDR1 SGHVS and CDR2 FQNEAQ. Written as DNA, the CDR3 is TGTGCCAGCAGCTCGCAACGCTTTTCTAGGGGAAGGGACACCGGGGAGCTGTTTTTT. This gives the protein CASSSQRFSRGRDTGELFF. Supplemented by reference TRBV7-8 and TRBJ2-2, the full variable domain reads GAGVSQSPRYKVAKRGQDVALRCDPISGHVSLFWYQQALGQGPEFLTYFQNEAQLDKSGLPSDRFFAERPEGSVSTLKIQRTQQEDSAVYLCASSSQRFSRGRDTGELFFGEGSRLTVL.

For the CDR3, the DNA is TGCGCCAGCAGCTTCAGCGGGACCCACGAGCAGTACTTC. Protein: CASSFSGTHEQYF. This sequence joins TRBV5-1 and TRBJ2-7, with 7 bases lining up with TRBD2. Germline V gives CDR1 SGHRS, CDR2 YFSETQ. V dropped 2 bases and J dropped 5; count of bases not matched to a gene: 4. The CDR3 extends over 13 amino acids.

The chain couples TRBV12-5 to TRBJ2-5, with TRBD1 matching 12 bases. Trimming removed 10 bases from V and 5 bases from J; junction bases left unmatched: 14. The CDR3 totals 16 residues. The V gene's germline CDR1 is LGHNT and CDR2 FRNRAP. The chain's CDR3 is CATASGTGGAGETQYF. The DNA of the CDR3 is TGTGCTACCGCCTCCGGGACAGGGGGCGCCGGGGAGACCCAGTACTTC.

This clone has a single count. The chain has TRBV27 and TRBJ2-7; 14 nucleotides match TRBD2. V lost 2 bases, J lost 3 bases, and 15 bases stayed unmatched. Germline V lookup: CDR1 MNHEY, CDR2 SMNVEV (reference sequence). The CDR3 contains 20 residues. As DNA, the CDR3 is TGTGCCAGCAGTTTAAGGTTCCAAGGACTAGCGGGAGGACTCAACTACGAGCAGTACTTC. Its protein is CASSLRFQGLAGGLNYEQYF.

The chain carries TRBV10-3 and TRBJ1-4; D is undetermined. V was trimmed by 9 bases and J by 8 bases, leaving 10 bases between them. The CDR3 extends over 11 amino acids. Per the germline V gene, CDR1 is ENHRY and CDR2 is SYGVKD. CDR3 nucleotide sequence: TGTGCCATTTCATCGGGGGAAAAACTGTTTTTT. It translates to CAISSGEKLFF.

The rearrangement links TRBV5-5 to TRBJ2-7; possibly TRBD1 for D (5 bases). The CDR3 consists of 15 residues. The V end was cut by 0 bases, the J end by 2 bases, with 12 bases between. The germline CDR1 and CDR2 sequences are SGHKS and YYEKEE (reference sequence). The CDR3 DNA is TGTGCCAGCAGCTTGGTCCAGGGCCAAACCTACGAGCAGTACTTC. This sequence encodes CASSLVQGQTYEQYF.

V is TRBV3-1 (or the pseudogene TRBV3-2) and J is TRBJ2-5; 12 bases are shared with TRBD1. Germline trimming cut 0 bases from V and 4 bases from J; bases unmatched to any gene: 6. The germline gives CDR1 LGHDT, CDR2 YNNKEL (reference sequence). CDR3 length equals 17 residues. The CDR3 region is CASSQDRGQGARETQYF. Written as DNA, the CDR3 is TGTGCCAGCAGCCAAGATAGGGGACAGGGGGCACGAGAGACCCAGTACTTC.